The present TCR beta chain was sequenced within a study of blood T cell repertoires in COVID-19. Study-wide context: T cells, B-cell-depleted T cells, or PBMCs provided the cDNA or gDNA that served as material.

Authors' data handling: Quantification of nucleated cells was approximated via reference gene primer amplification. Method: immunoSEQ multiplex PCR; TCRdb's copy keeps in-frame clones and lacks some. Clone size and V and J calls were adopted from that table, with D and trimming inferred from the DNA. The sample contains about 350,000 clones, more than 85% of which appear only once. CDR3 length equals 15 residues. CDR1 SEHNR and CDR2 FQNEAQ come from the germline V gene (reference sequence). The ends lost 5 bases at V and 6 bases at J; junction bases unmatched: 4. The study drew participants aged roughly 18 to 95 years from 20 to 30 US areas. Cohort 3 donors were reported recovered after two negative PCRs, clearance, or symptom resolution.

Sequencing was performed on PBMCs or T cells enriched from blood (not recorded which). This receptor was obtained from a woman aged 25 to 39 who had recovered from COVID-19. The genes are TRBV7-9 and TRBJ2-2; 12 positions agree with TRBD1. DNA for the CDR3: TGTGCCAGCAGCCCCGGGACAGGGGGCCCCGGGGAGCTGTTTTTT. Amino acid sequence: CASSPGTGGPGELFF.